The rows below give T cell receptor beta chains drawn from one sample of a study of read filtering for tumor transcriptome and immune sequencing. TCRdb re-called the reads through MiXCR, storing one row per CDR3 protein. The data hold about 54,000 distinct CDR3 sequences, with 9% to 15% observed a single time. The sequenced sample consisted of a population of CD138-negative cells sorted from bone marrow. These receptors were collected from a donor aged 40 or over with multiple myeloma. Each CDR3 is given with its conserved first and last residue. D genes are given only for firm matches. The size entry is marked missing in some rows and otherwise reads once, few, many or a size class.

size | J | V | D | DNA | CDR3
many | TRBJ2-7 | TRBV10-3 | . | TGTGCCATCAGTGGGGGGGGACACAGAGAGCAGTACTTC | CAISGGGHREQYF
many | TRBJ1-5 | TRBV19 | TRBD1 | TGTGCCAGTAGTATTGACAGGGATAGCAATCAGCCCCAGCATTTT | CASSIDRDSNQPQHF
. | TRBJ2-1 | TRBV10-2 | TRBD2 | TGCGCCAGCAGTGATTCCGGGAGGACTAGACCCCTTTACAATGAGCAGTTCTTC | CASSDSGRTRPLYNEQFF
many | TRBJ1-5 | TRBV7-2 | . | TGTGCCAGCAGCCAGGGTACTAATCAGCCCCAGCATTTT | CASSQGTNQPQHF
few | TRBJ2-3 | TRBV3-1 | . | TGTGCCAGCAGCCAAAATGCGGGGATCCCAGATACGCAGTATTTT | CASSQNAGIPDTQYF
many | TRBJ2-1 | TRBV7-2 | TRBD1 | TGTGCCAGCAGCTCGAGATTGACAGGGGGAGGCGAGCAGTTCTTC | CASSSRLTGGGEQFF
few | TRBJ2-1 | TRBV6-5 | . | TGTGCCAGCAGTTACTCGAACAGGGTCAGCGATGAGCAGTTCTTC | CASSYSNRVSDEQFF
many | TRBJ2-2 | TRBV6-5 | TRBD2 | TGTGCCAGCAGGGCGGCGGGGGGGCCAAGCGGGGAGCTGTTTTTT | CASRAAGGPSGELFF
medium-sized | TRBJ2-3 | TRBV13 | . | TGTGCCAGCAGCTCCAAAGGCTCAAAGGGGGTCACTATTTCGGATACGCAGTATTTT | CASSSKGSKGVTISDTQYF
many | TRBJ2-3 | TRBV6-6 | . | TGTGCCAGCAATCGACGACTATTTCCCACTAGCACAGATACGCAGTATTTT | CASNRRLFPTSTDTQYF